Reported below is one T cell receptor (beta chain). Its antigen is still unknown. The entry originates in a study of T cell repertoires in cytomegalovirus infection. Germline V lookup: CDR1 SGHAT, CDR2 FQNNGV. The V and J ends lost 5 bases and 4 bases, in that order; junction bases with no gene match: 7. This CDR3 has 14 residues. TCRdb analysed the reads with MiXCR anew, one entry per CDR3 protein. The sample yields fewer than 850,000 distinct CDR3 sequences, almost 30% seen once. The V gene is TRBV11-2, the J gene TRBJ1-1; 7 bases map to TRBD1. This clonotype originated in a human donor in good health (CMV status not recorded). Some clones in this sample may be carry-over from other donors' samples. Sequenced material: cultured CD8+ T cells from PBMCs, taken from culture after CMV antigen stimulation. CDR3 nucleotide sequence: TGTGCCAGCAGCCTTAACCAGGGGGTCACTGAAGCTTTCTTT. It is translated as CASSLNQGVTEAFF.